These T cell receptor beta chains were read from a single sample in a study of OX40 agonist ivuxolimab in advanced cancers. Using immunoSEQ multiplex PCR, the repertoire was profiled, and TCRdb retains in-frame clones only, with some absent. The sample consists of under 35,000 clones, around 87% of them appearing once. This material consisted of CD4+ or CD8+ T cells sorted from blood, taken in a trial of the OX40 agonist ivuxolimab. The receptors derive from an adult with an advanced solid tumor such as melanoma, head and neck, liver or kidney cancer. CDR3s include the opening cysteine and the closing phenylalanine or tryptophan. D genes are given only for firm matches. Size is stated for part of the rows, as once, few or many counts, or as a class when the clone is expanded.

clone_size | j_call | v_call | d_call | cdr3_aa
. | TRBJ1-2 | TRBV6-1 | TRBD1 | CASWTGDYGYTF
. | TRBJ2-1 | TRBV5-1 | TRBD2 | CASSEGLAGSYNEQFF
. | TRBJ2-2 | TRBV19 | . | CASSTQVANTGELFF
. | TRBJ2-5 | TRBV14 | . | CASSEFLDMETQYF
. | TRBJ2-5 | TRBV10-1 | TRBD2 | CASSGSLAGQETQYF
. | TRBJ2-2 | TRBV11-2 | TRBD2 | CASSPLGGGVGGELFF
. | TRBJ2-1 | TRBV4-1 | . | CASSQERTVYNEQFF
. | TRBJ2-2 | TRBV28 | . | CASSLGTLNTGELFF
once | TRBJ1-1 | TRBV19 | TRBD1 | CASSFTTGGETEAFF
. | TRBJ2-7 | TRBV28 | . | CASSSGRGYSYEQYF
. | TRBJ2-3 | TRBV28 | TRBD2 | CASSRNSGRATDTQYF
. | TRBJ2-2 | TRBV9 | . | CASSVVSAVGELFF
few | TRBJ2-7 | TRBV7-2 | TRBD2 | CASSFPGLVYEQYF
. | TRBJ1-4 | TRBV19 | . | CASSPWDGGNEKLFF
. | TRBJ1-3 | TRBV28 | . | CASSLATGYGNTIYF
once | TRBJ2-1 | TRBV11-3 | TRBD2 | CASSLGTSRGNEQFF
. | TRBJ1-5 | TRBV15 | . | CATSTSRAGRPQHF
. | TRBJ2-1 | TRBV6-5 | TRBD1 | CASSKQGEQFF
. | TRBJ2-2 | TRBV19 | . | CASMARETLNTGELFF
. | TRBJ2-2 | TRBV7-9 | . | CASSLDYPTGELFF
. | TRBJ2-7 | TRBV27 | TRBD2 | CASSFGQRGLEQYF
once | TRBJ2-1 | TRBV5-1 | TRBD1 | CASSLNFKQGIWHEQFF
. | TRBJ2-5 | TRBV14 | . | CASSEFLNMETQYF
. | TRBJ2-2 | TRBV10-3 | . | CAISEFHLGVNTGELFF
. | TRBJ2-2 | TRBV2 | . | CASSERRGTGELFF
. | TRBJ1-4 | TRBV19 | . | CASSAGTLNEKLFF
. | TRBJ2-1 | TRBV15 | . | CATSRGYLAAGHNEQFF
. | TRBJ2-1 | TRBV7-9 | . | CASSSQGLGSYNEQFF
. | TRBJ2-7 | TRBV7-2 | . | CASSLAGAFGEQYF
. | TRBJ2-1 | TRBV29-1 | TRBD2 | CSVEFLSGGVTDEQFF
. | TRBJ1-2 | TRBV5-1 | TRBD1 | CASSLAGTGPSLDGYTF
. | TRBJ2-1 | TRBV15 | . | CATSRDPGFQYNEQFF
. | TRBJ2-1 | TRBV19 | . | CASSLMGGNNEQFF
. | TRBJ2-1 | TRBV6-5 | . | CASRTPGEYNEQFF
. | TRBJ1-4 | TRBV2 | . | CASSRNRAATNEKLFF
. | TRBJ2-2 | TRBV27 | . | CASRPGQVFFANTGELFF
. | TRBJ2-6 | TRBV6-6 | . | CASTETRSGANVLTF
. | TRBJ1-2 | TRBV19 | TRBD1 | CASSRGGANYGYTF
. | TRBJ2-7 | TRBV5-6 | TRBD2 | CASSPLAGVGYEQYF
. | TRBJ1-4 | TRBV5-1 | TRBD1 | CASSSGTATNEKLFF
. | TRBJ2-7 | TRBV7-6 | . | CASSLEAVPGEQYF
. | TRBJ2-1 | TRBV10-2 | . | CASSRSGTPLLDEQFF
. | TRBJ2-3 | TRBV9 | . | CASSVHPGTDTQYF
. | TRBJ2-3 | TRBV6-5 | . | CASSYRGAGDTQYF
. | TRBJ2-1 | TRBV28 | TRBD1 | CASSARTGVYNEQFF
. | TRBJ1-1 | TRBV25-1 | . | CASSSNRRPPGAEAFF
. | TRBJ1-1 | TRBV9 | . | CASSPRREGEAFF
. | TRBJ2-7 | TRBV7-9 | . | CASSSGLTYEQYF
few | TRBJ2-7 | TRBV14 | . | CASSQGVSGRPWF
. | TRBJ1-4 | TRBV18 | . | CASSPGATNEKLFF
. | TRBJ2-3 | TRBV11-2 | TRBD1 | CASSLLGQIGTDTQYF
. | TRBJ2-2 | TRBV5-1 | TRBD2 | CASYYRLADTGELFF